A single sample gave rise to the 20 T cell receptor beta chains below, sequenced in a study of human thymus T cells. Clones were sequenced by immunoSEQ multiplex PCR, and TCRdb holds only the in-frame ones, with some missing. The sample has tens of thousands of clones, 95% seen once. It was from resections taken during corrective heart surgery that the thymus tissue came. Material for sequencing was thymus tissue. The receptors come from a girl younger than two with a congenital heart defect but otherwise immunologically healthy.

The chain joins TRBV4-2 to TRBJ1-5, with a tentative D call TRBD1 (5 bases). The CDR3 covers 17 residues. Germline V gene data show CDR1 as LGHNA and CDR2 as YNFKEQ. V lost 4 bases, J lost 4 bases, and 20 bases lay in between. The CDR3 DNA is TGTGCCAGCAGCCCCTCGGGGCAGGGAGGGATAAATCAGCCCCAGCATTTT. It codes for CASSPSGQGGINQPQHF.

This clone was recorded once. The CDR3 region is CASSASRLDNYEQYF. The CDR3, as DNA: TGTGCCAGCAGCGCCTCCCGGCTAGACAACTACGAGCAGTACTTC. The gene calls are TRBV28 and TRBJ2-7, with no clear D. The CDR3 totals 15 residues. Germline V gene sequence: CDR1 MDHEN, CDR2 SYDVKM. Between the trimmed V and J ends, which lost 6 bases and 3 bases, there was a span of 18 bases.

The chain employs TRBV29-1 and TRBJ2-2; 7 nucleotides align to TRBD2. The CDR3 contains 12 residues. From germline, CDR1 is SQVTM and CDR2 ANQGSEA. With 7 bases clipped from V and 4 bases from J, the junction kept 3 bases outside the gene matches. The CDR3 is CSATGGTGELFF. CDR3 nucleotides: TGCAGCGCTACGGGGGGCACCGGGGAGCTGTTTTTT.

J is TRBJ2-3 and V is TRBV18; 8 bases are shared with TRBD2. Germline-derived CDR1 and CDR2 are KGHSH and LQKENI. The trim removed 4 bases at V and 0 bases at J, leaving 15 bases unmatched. The CDR3 is made up of 19 amino acids. The CDR3 spells CASSRVFAGGASSTDTQYF. CDR3 DNA: TGTGCCAGCTCACGGGTCTTTGCGGGAGGTGCCTCTAGCACAGATACGCAGTATTTT.

In this sample, this clone turned up once. The rearrangement links TRBV4-2 to TRBJ1-1, with D perhaps matching TRBD1 (6 bases). The CDR3 spans 20 residues. Germline assignment: CDR1 LGHNA and CDR2 YNFKEQ. The ends were cut back, 0 bases at V and 0 bases at J, with 23 bases in the middle. The CDR3 loop reads CASSQEGHEGGCGMNTEAFF. Here the CDR3 DNA reads TGTGCCAGCAGCCAAGAGGGCCACGAGGGGGGGTGCGGAATGAACACTGAAGCTTTCTTT.

This chain uses TRBV6-1 with TRBJ1-2, with 10 bases aligning to TRBD1. J lost 5 bases, V lost 7 bases, and 7 bases had no gene match. This CDR3 spans 14 amino acids. CDR1 MNHNS and CDR2 SASEGT come from the germline V gene. The CDR3 protein is CASTNDRGPYGYTF. CDR3 coding DNA: TGTGCCAGCACCAACGACAGGGGGCCTTATGGCTACACCTTC.

This chain links TRBV30 with TRBJ2-2; D unclear. Trimming pared 2 bases from V and 5 bases from J, leaving 12 bases between. The CDR3 has 14 residues. Germline CDR1 reads GTSNPN; CDR2 reads SVGIG (reference sequence). CDR3 in amino acids: CAWSPQSSTGELFF. CDR3 coding DNA: TGTGCCTGGAGTCCCCAGAGCTCTACCGGGGAGCTGTTTTTT.

V is TRBV7-6 and J is TRBJ1-4; D is ambiguous. There are 15 residues in the CDR3. CDR1 and CDR2 from the germline V gene are SGHVS and FNYEAQ. V was trimmed by 3 bases and J by 8 bases, leaving 16 bases between them. In DNA form, the CDR3 reads TGTGCCAGCAGCTTCCTCGTCAACAATACGGAAAAACTGTTTTTT. Translation gives CASSFLVNNTEKLFF.

This clone has just one count. The chain uses TRBV4-2 and TRBJ2-2, with no clear D. This CDR3 spans 14 amino acids. Germline V gene data show CDR1 as LGHNA and CDR2 as YNFKEQ. The ends were cut back, 3 bases at V and 7 bases at J, with 12 bases in the middle. CDR3 loop: CASSHPPGDGELFF. CDR3 nucleotides: TGTGCCAGCAGCCATCCCCCTGGGGACGGGGAGCTGTTTTTT.

This clone was seen more than once but under ten times. The chain combines TRBV6-5 with TRBJ1-2, with no clear D. Deletions cut 5 bases from V and 0 bases from J, with 10 bases between. The CDR3 is made up of 14 amino acids. Germline values: CDR1 MNHEY, CDR2 SVGAGI. CDR3 nucleotide sequence: TGTGCCAGCAGTAACAGAGCAGCTAACTATGGCTACACCTTC. Protein sequence: CASSNRAANYGYTF.

V is TRBV4-1 and J is TRBJ2-2; D tentatively reads TRBD1 or TRBD2 (5 bases each). The V end was cut by 4 bases, the J end by 5 bases, with 11 bases between. Germline V lookup: CDR1 MGHRA, CDR2 YSYEKL. This CDR3 region has 14 residues. The CDR3 DNA reads TGCGCCAGCAGCCGGGACCTCCTAACCGGGGAGCTGTTTTTT. This sequence encodes CASSRDLLTGELFF.

The rearrangement uses TRBV20-1 and TRBJ1-2, with D hard to call. This CDR3 has 9 residues. Germline CDR1 DFQATT, CDR2 SNEGSKA (reference sequence). This CDR3 is CSPTMGYTF. The CDR3, as DNA: TGCAGCCCCACTATGGGCTACACCTTC.

The rearrangement links TRBV27 to TRBJ2-2; D uncertain. The CDR3 length is 15 residues. CDR1 is MNHEY, CDR2 SMNVEV, per germline (reference sequence). Trimming pared 5 bases from V and 0 bases from J, leaving 10 bases between. The CDR3 DNA is TGTGCCAGCAGTATCCGGGCCCCGAACACCGGGGAGCTGTTTTTT. Amino acid sequence: CASSIRAPNTGELFF.

This chain connects TRBV18 to TRBJ1-5, with D hard to call. V was shortened by 3 bases and J by 7 bases, with 19 bases between the two germline ends. CDR1 KGHSH and CDR2 LQKENI come from the germline V gene. The CDR3 is made up of 16 amino acids. CDR3 in DNA: TGTGCCAGCTCACCGGTTCCGGGCTCTAGGGAACAGCCCCAGCATTTT. This translates into CASSPVPGSREQPQHF.

The chain is built from TRBV30 and TRBJ1-3; possible D gene TRBD1, 5 bases. V was cut by 2 bases and J by 8 bases, with 16 bases left in between. Germline CDR1 GTSNPN, CDR2 SVGIG (reference sequence). This CDR3 is built from 14 residues. The DNA for the CDR3 is TGTGCCTGGAGTCGCCTTCGTGGGGCAGACACCATATATTTT. Translating it yields CAWSRLRGADTIYF.

The CDR3 region has the DNA TGCGCCAGCAGCCCGGGGAGCCCGACACGGGTCACCGGGGAGCTGTTTTTT. This translates into CASSPGSPTRVTGELFF. The V call is TRBV5-1, the J call TRBJ2-2, with D possibly TRBD2 on 5 matching bases. Per germline, CDR1 SGHRS and CDR2 YFSETQ. The CDR3 has 17 residues. V was clipped by 4 bases and J by 4 bases, with 20 bases between them.

The chain combines TRBV28 with TRBJ2-7; tentative D call: TRBD2 (6 bases). The V gene lost 7 bases and the J gene lost 5 bases, with 24 bases spanning the gap. The CDR3 extends over 16 amino acids. Germline V lookup: CDR1 MDHEN, CDR2 SYDVKM. In nucleotides, the CDR3 is TGTGCCAGCACCGAATGGACCTGGGACTGCCCTGACGAGCAGTACTTC. This sequence encodes CASTEWTWDCPDEQYF.

The rearrangement links TRBV6-5 to TRBJ1-1; the match to TRBD1 covers 7 bases. Trimming removed 2 bases from V and 0 bases from J; junction bases left unmatched: 6. Germline V gene lookup returns CDR1 MNHEY and CDR2 SVGAGI. The CDR3 is 16 amino acids. CDR3 coding DNA: TGTGCCAGCAGTTACACCCGACAGGGAATGAACACTGAAGCTTTCTTT. Translation gives CASSYTRQGMNTEAFF.

This chain uses TRBV5-1 with TRBJ2-6; a possible D gene is TRBD2 (6 bases). Trimming cost V 2 bases and J 18 bases, with 21 bases left between them. The germline V gene encodes CDR1 SGHRS and CDR2 YFSETQ. The CDR3 runs 14 residues. CDR3: CASSLYLFREAQTF. For the CDR3, the DNA is TGCGCCAGCAGCTTATACCTCTTCAGGGAGGCTCAGACTTTC.

The chain employs TRBV27 and TRBJ2-1; a possible D gene is TRBD2 (6 bases). From germline, CDR1 is MNHEY and CDR2 SMNVEV (reference sequence). This CDR3 is 17 amino acids long. Trimming removed 4 bases at V and 7 bases at J, with 23 bases between. CDR3 sequence reads: CASSSSLTGEAENEQFF. The CDR3 region has the DNA TGTGCCAGCAGTTCCTCTCTAACGGGAGAGGCGGAGAATGAGCAGTTCTTC.